This T cell receptor beta chain was identified during a study of CD8 T cells in Susac syndrome. The study's findings and limits: It was acknowledged in the study that the number of individuals who were included in its TCR sequencing and HLA analysis was relatively small.

The multiple sclerosis controls comprised treatment-naive patients whose relapsing-remitting disease was stable or active. The CD8+ and CD4+ T cells were isolated magnetically using a negative isolation approach, whereas the TEMRA cells were enriched by FACS. RNA amounts of roughly 0.5 to 1 ug underwent reverse transcription with random hexamers. TCRdb re-called the immunoSEQ multiplex PCR reads with MiXCR, one entry per CDR3 protein. The sample lists 130,000 or so distinct CDR3 sequences; around 90% were seen once. CDR3 length: 16 amino acids. The germline gives CDR1 SGHDT, CDR2 YYEEEE. Trimming took 4 bases from V and 0 from J, leaving 16 bases between them. As for this clonotype: Antigen: not known.

Sequenced: CD8+ T cells from PBMCs. The chain combines TRBV5-6 with TRBJ1-1; D ambiguous. The TCR was taken from a human donor with multiple sclerosis. The CDR3 DNA is TGTGCCAGCAGCCGTACTACCGGACGGCTGAACACTGAAGCTTTCTTT. Its translation is CASSRTTGRLNTEAFF. Supplemented by reference TRBV5-6 and TRBJ1-1, the full variable domain reads DAGVTQSPTHLIKTRGQQVTLRCSPKSGHDTVSWYQQALGQGPQFIFQYYEEEERQRGNFPDRFSGHQFPNYSSELNVNALLLGDSALYLCASSRTTGRLNTEAFFGQGTRLTVV.